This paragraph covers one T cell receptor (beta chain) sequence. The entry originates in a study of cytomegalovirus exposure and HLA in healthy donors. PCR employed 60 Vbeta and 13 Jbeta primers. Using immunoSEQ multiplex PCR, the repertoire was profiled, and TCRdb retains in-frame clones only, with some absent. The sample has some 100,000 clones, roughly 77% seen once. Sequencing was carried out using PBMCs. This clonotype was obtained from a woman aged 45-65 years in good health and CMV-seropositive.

The CDR3 spells CAAGSSTTRHTQYF. The CDR3 DNA follows: TGTGCCGCGGGGTCTAGCACAACCCGACATACGCAGTATTTT. This chain joins TRBV25-1 and TRBJ2-3, with D perhaps matching TRBD2 (6 bases). V was clipped by 11 bases and J by 7 bases, with 22 bases between them. The CDR3 covers 14 residues. Per the germline V gene, CDR1 is MGHDK and CDR2 is SYGVNS.